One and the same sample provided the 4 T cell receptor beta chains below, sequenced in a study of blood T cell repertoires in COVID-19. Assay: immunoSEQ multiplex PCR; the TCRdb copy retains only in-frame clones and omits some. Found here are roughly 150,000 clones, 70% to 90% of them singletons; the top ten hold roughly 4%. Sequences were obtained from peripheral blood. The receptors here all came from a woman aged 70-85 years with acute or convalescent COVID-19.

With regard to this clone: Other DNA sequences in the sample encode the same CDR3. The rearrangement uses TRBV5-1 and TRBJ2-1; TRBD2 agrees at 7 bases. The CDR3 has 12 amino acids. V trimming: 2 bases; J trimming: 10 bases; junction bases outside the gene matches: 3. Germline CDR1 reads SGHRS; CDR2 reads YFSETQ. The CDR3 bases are TGCGCCAGCAGCTTCTCTAGCGGAGAGCAGTTCTTC. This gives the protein CASSFSSGEQFF.

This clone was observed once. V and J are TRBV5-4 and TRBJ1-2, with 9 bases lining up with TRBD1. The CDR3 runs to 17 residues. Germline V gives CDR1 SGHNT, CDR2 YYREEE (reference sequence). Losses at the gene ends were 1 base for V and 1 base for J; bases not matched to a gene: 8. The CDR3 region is CASSLPGQGSLNYGYTF. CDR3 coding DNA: TGTGCCAGCAGCTTGCCGGGACAGGGAAGCCTTAACTATGGCTACACCTTC.

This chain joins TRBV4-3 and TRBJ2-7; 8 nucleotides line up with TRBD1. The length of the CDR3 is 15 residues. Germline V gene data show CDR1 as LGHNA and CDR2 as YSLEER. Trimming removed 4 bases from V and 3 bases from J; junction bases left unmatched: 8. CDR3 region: CASSRAQGAFYEQYF. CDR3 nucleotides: TGCGCCAGCAGCCGCGCCCAGGGGGCCTTCTACGAGCAGTACTTC.

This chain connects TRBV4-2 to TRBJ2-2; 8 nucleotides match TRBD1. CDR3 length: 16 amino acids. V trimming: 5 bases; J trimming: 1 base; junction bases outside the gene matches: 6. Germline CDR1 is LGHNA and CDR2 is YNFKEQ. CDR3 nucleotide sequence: TGTGCCAGCAGCGCACCTGGACAGGGGAACACCGGGGAGCTGTTTTTT. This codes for CASSAPGQGNTGELFF.